The next 23 T cell receptor beta chains were all read from a single sample in a study of blood T cell repertoires in COVID-19. Assay used: immunoSEQ multiplex PCR; TCRdb lists only in-frame clones, some missing. The sample has around 300,000 clones, just under 90% seen once; the top ten hold under 2.5%. The sample comprised PBMCs or T cells enriched from blood (not recorded which). Receptor source: a woman aged 60 to 75 who had recovered from COVID-19.

The chain joins TRBV7-2 to TRBJ2-1; 11 bases are shared with TRBD2. This CDR3 contains 17 residues. Germline V gene lookup returns CDR1 SGHTA and CDR2 FQGNSA. V trimming: 4 bases; J trimming: 4 bases; junction bases outside the gene matches: 9. CDR3 protein: CASSSPLAGGLYNEQFF. CDR3 in DNA: TGTGCCAGCAGCTCGCCTCTAGCGGGAGGCTTGTACAATGAGCAGTTCTTC.

V gene TRBV28 combines with J gene TRBJ2-5; 8 bases match TRBD1. Germline V gene data show CDR1 as MDHEN and CDR2 as SYDVKM. After removal of 4 bases from V and 1 base from J, the junction contained 5 bases not matched to a gene. This CDR3 is built from 15 residues. CDR3: CASSSGGRAQETQYF. Written as DNA, the CDR3 is TGTGCCAGCAGTTCAGGGGGCAGGGCCCAAGAGACCCAGTACTTC.

The chain joins TRBV4-1 to TRBJ1-5; D is ambiguous. Germline assignment: CDR1 MGHRA and CDR2 YSYEKL. The V gene lost 0 bases and the J gene lost 5 bases, with 8 bases spanning the gap. The CDR3 consists of 14 residues. The chain's CDR3 is CASSQDPSDQPQHF. The CDR3 DNA reads as TGCGCCAGCAGCCAAGACCCAAGCGATCAGCCCCAGCATTTT.

J is TRBJ1-6 and V is TRBV9; possible D gene TRBD1, 6 bases. The V end was cut by 4 bases, the J end by 9 bases, with 14 bases between. The CDR3 consists of 14 residues. Germline CDR1 reads SGDLS; CDR2 reads YYNGEE. The CDR3 DNA follows: TGTGCCAGCAGCCCAGGACAGTCAGGTTCACCCCTCCACTTT. Translated: CASSPGQSGSPLHF.

The chain couples TRBV30 to TRBJ1-1, with 7 bases that match TRBD1. This CDR3 has 15 residues. V shed 1 base, J shed 1 base, and the junction held 6 bases outside the gene matches. CDR1 and CDR2 from the germline V gene are GTSNPN and SVGIG (reference sequence). CDR3 residues: CAWSDPRTGNTEAFF. The DNA of the CDR3 is TGTGCCTGGAGTGACCCCCGGACAGGGAACACTGAAGCTTTCTTT.

The rearrangement joins TRBV4-1 to TRBJ2-5; 16 bases agree with TRBD2. In germline, CDR1 is MGHRA, CDR2 YSYEKL. V dropped 6 bases and J dropped 5; count of bases not matched to a gene: 6. The CDR3 loop spans 16 amino acids. DNA for the CDR3: TGCGCCAGCAGGGGGACTAGCGGGGGGGATGTGGAGACCCAGTACTTC. It yields the protein CASRGTSGGDVETQYF.

The chain employs TRBV5-6 and TRBJ2-5, with TRBD2 as a possible D gene (6 bases). The CDR3 contains 13 residues. V lost 4 bases to trimming and J lost 9 bases, with 16 bases between them. Germline V gene data show CDR1 as SGHDT and CDR2 as YYEEEE. Written as DNA, the CDR3 is TGTGCCAGCAGCGGGACTGGGGTTGTGGCCCAGTACTTC. Its translation: CASSGTGVVAQYF.

This CDR3 reads CASSLTVSHGDSPLHF. The CDR3 region has the DNA TGTGCCAGCAGCTTAACAGTTTCTCACGGGGATTCACCCCTCCACTTT. The chain combines TRBV5-4 with TRBJ1-6; D unclear. The CDR3 totals 16 residues. V lost 2 bases, J lost 8 bases, and 17 bases lay in between. CDR1 SGHNT and CDR2 YYREEE come from the germline V gene (reference sequence).

The rearrangement links TRBV7-3 to TRBJ2-1, with 11 bases lining up with TRBD2. CDR1 is SGHTA, CDR2 FQGTGA, per germline. With 5 bases clipped from V and 3 bases from J, the junction kept 6 bases outside the gene matches. The CDR3 covers 16 residues. The CDR3 spells CASSPYSGRVYNEQFF. The CDR3 nucleotides read TGTGCCAGCAGCCCTTATAGCGGGAGGGTCTACAATGAGCAGTTCTTC.

This clone has only one observation. This sequence joins TRBV18 and TRBJ2-7; 7 bases fit TRBD1. The length of the CDR3 is 13 residues. Germline assignment: CDR1 KGHSH and CDR2 LQKENI. V gave up 7 bases and J gave up 2 bases; unmatched junction bases: 5. DNA for the CDR3: TGTGCCAGCTGCCCGGGACAGACCTACGAGCAGTACTTC. It is translated as CASCPGQTYEQYF.

The chain is built from TRBV19 and TRBJ1-4; D not resolved. V was clipped by 7 bases and J by 0 bases, with 12 bases between them. CDR1 is LNHDA and CDR2 is SQIVND in the germline V gene (reference sequence). The CDR3 sequence is 15 residues long. The CDR3 DNA is TGTGCCAGTACCCTCCATGAGACAACTAATGAAAAACTGTTTTTT. The encoded protein is CASTLHETTNEKLFF.

The chain employs TRBV6-5 and TRBJ1-2, with D possibly being TRBD1 (6 bases). Looked up from germline, CDR1 is MNHEY and CDR2 is SVGAGI. There are 13 residues in the CDR3. Deletions cut 4 bases from V and 2 bases from J, with 8 bases between. The CDR3 sequence: CASSSDRNYGYTF. In nucleotides, the CDR3 is TGTGCCAGCAGTTCAGACAGGAACTATGGCTACACCTTC.

The rearrangement links TRBV11-2 to TRBJ2-5; 12 bases map to TRBD2. V trimming: 4 bases; J trimming: 7 bases; junction bases outside the gene matches: 16. Germline-derived CDR1 and CDR2 are SGHAT and FQNNGV. The CDR3 runs 18 residues. The CDR3 is CASSSEKGLAGGRGTQYF. CDR3 in DNA: TGTGCCAGCAGCTCCGAAAAGGGCCTAGCGGGAGGGAGGGGGACCCAGTACTTC.

V is TRBV28 and J is TRBJ1-5; D remains ambiguous. V dropped 6 bases and J dropped 2 bases, with 5 bases sitting between them. In germline, CDR1 is MDHEN, CDR2 SYDVKM. This CDR3 comprises 12 residues. The CDR3 loop reads CASRRGNQPQHF. The CDR3 DNA follows: TGTGCCAGCAGAAGAGGCAATCAGCCCCAGCATTTT.

This sequence joins TRBV10-3 and TRBJ1-1; D not certain. This CDR3 contains 15 residues. The germline V gene has CDR1 ENHRY and CDR2 SYGVKD. V dropped 3 bases and J dropped 5 bases, with 16 bases sitting between them. Here the CDR3 reads CAISDWIGRRTEAFF. The DNA for the CDR3 is TGTGCCATCAGTGATTGGATAGGCAGGCGAACTGAAGCTTTCTTT.

J is TRBJ2-2 and V is TRBV28; 8 bases agree with TRBD2. This CDR3 comprises 14 residues. Germline V gives CDR1 MDHEN, CDR2 SYDVKM. The J segment lost 1 base and the V segment lost 10 bases, leaving 5 bases of the junction unmatched. CDR3 sequence: CATRLARNTGELFF. The CDR3 DNA reads TGTGCCACCAGACTAGCGAGGAACACCGGGGAGCTGTTTTTT.

The chain is built from TRBV24-1 and TRBJ2-7, with 7 bases that match TRBD2. The CDR3 is 19 residues long. V trimming: 0 bases; J trimming: 1 base; junction bases outside the gene matches: 14. Germline V gene lookup returns CDR1 KGHDR and CDR2 SFDVKD. As DNA, the CDR3 is TGTGCCACCAGTGATTTGCCTTTTCTAGCGGCCCGAATATCCTACGAGCAGTACTTC. It specifies CATSDLPFLAARISYEQYF.

This chain connects TRBV3-1 (or the pseudogene TRBV3-2) to TRBJ1-3; D gene uncertain. The CDR3 runs 13 residues. The V gene lost 7 bases and the J gene lost 4 bases, with 11 bases spanning the gap. Germline values: CDR1 LGHDT, CDR2 YNNKEL (reference sequence). The CDR3 sequence: CASTLTEGNTIYF. The CDR3 nucleotides are TGTGCCAGCACCCTGACGGAGGGAAACACCATATATTTT.

In its sample, this clone was seen once. V is TRBV6-5 and J is TRBJ2-3, with TRBD2 as a possible D gene (6 bases). Between the trimmed V and J ends, which lost 2 bases and 6 bases, there was a span of 9 bases. The CDR3 runs 13 residues. CDR1 and CDR2 from the germline V gene are MNHEY and SVGAGI. CDR3 sequence: CASSYGGKDTQYF. For the CDR3, the DNA is TGTGCCAGCAGTTACGGGGGGAAGGATACGCAGTATTTT.

CDR3 sequence: CASSSLTGYQPQHF. CDR3 nucleotide sequence: TGTGCCAGCAGTTCGTTGACAGGGTATCAGCCCCAGCATTTT. The V and J genes are TRBV28 and TRBJ1-5; 7 nucleotides match TRBD1. With 4 bases clipped from V and 5 bases from J, the junction kept 5 bases outside the gene matches. Looked up from germline, CDR1 is MDHEN and CDR2 is SYDVKM. The CDR3 runs 14 residues.

CDR3: CAWSVANRETQYF. CDR3 DNA sequence: TGTGCCTGGAGTGTAGCCAACCGGGAGACCCAGTACTTC. The V call is TRBV30, the J call TRBJ2-5; D uncertain. V lost 0 bases and J 5 bases, leaving 10 bases between the germline ends. The germline V gene has CDR1 GTSNPN and CDR2 SVGIG (reference sequence). The CDR3 length is 13 residues. Using reference TRBV30 and TRBJ2-5 for the parts outside the CDR3, the full variable domain is SQTIHQWPATLVQPVGSPLSLECTVEGTSNPNLYWYRQAAGRGLQLLFYSVGIGQISSEVPQNLSASRPQDRQFILSSKKLLLSDSGFYLCAWSVANRETQYFGPGTRLLVL.

The chain recombines TRBV3-1 (or the pseudogene TRBV3-2) with TRBJ2-7; D might be TRBD2 (6 bases). This CDR3 is built from 14 residues. Germline V lookup: CDR1 LGHDT, CDR2 YNNKEL (reference sequence). V was trimmed by 2 bases and J by 0 bases, leaving 8 bases between them. CDR3 in amino acids: CASSQIGGSYEQYF. The CDR3, as DNA: TGTGCCAGCAGCCAAATCGGGGGCTCCTACGAGCAGTACTTC.

The chain combines TRBV18 with TRBJ1-2; D not certain. Between the trimmed V and J ends, which lost 6 bases and 3 bases, there was a span of 11 bases. The CDR3 runs to 13 residues. CDR1 is KGHSH, CDR2 LQKENI, per germline. CDR3 in amino acids: CASSAGRDYGYTF. DNA of the CDR3: TGTGCCAGCTCCGCGGGGAGGGACTATGGCTACACCTTC.